This entry lists 22 T cell receptor beta chains sequenced from one sample in a study of T-cell memory formation after mild COVID-19. In TCRdb, the 5' RACE reads were re-called with MiXCR into one record per CDR3 protein. The sample consists of 350,000 to 500,000 distinct CDR3 sequences, about a sixth of them appearing once. Sequenced input: PBMCs or a T cell subset sorted from them (not recorded which). These receptors were taken from a man between 18 and 35 years old who had mild COVID-19 (a few samples of this study predate the infection). Cell type and time point are not known.

In this sample, this clonotype turned up a few times. The J gene is TRBJ1-1, the V gene TRBV4-3, with D unclear. Trimming stripped 1 base from V and 4 bases from J, with 10 bases between. CDR1 is LGHNA, CDR2 YSLEER, per germline. This CDR3 region has 14 residues. CDR3 nucleotides: TGCGCCAGCAGCCAAGCGGGGTTTCCCACTGAAGCTTTCTTT. This codes for CASSQAGFPTEAFF.

The V and J genes are TRBV6-2 or TRBV6-3 and TRBJ2-7; D unclear. The CDR3 length is 14 residues. Germline-derived CDR1 and CDR2 are MNHEY and SVGEGT. The CDR3 DNA reads TGTGCCAGCAGTAACAGAGGCGCCACCTACGATCAGTACGTC. Protein: CASSNRGATYDQYV.

This chain links TRBV18 with TRBJ1-1; no firm D call. CDR3 length: 11 amino acids. Between the trimmed V and J ends, which lost 4 bases and 7 bases, there was a span of 7 bases. Per the germline V gene, CDR1 is KGHSH and CDR2 is LQKENI. CDR3 sequence reads: CASSLEVEAFF. CDR3 sequence (DNA): TGTGCCAGCTCACTCGAGGTTGAAGCTTTCTTT.

This clonotype was detected only once. The chain combines TRBV24-1 with TRBJ2-3; D might be TRBD2 (6 bases). Trimming took 3 bases from V and 6 from J, leaving 15 bases between them. Germline V gene lookup returns CDR1 KGHDR and CDR2 SFDVKD. The length of the CDR3 is 15 residues. CDR3 residues: CATSDVAGPGDTQYF. DNA of the CDR3: TGTGCCACCAGTGATGTTGCGGGGCCCGGGGATACGCAGTATTTT.

The chain employs TRBV29-1 and TRBJ2-7; D uncertain. The CDR3 sequence is 8 residues long. Looked up from germline, CDR1 is SQVTM and CDR2 is ANQGSEA. The chain's CDR3 is CSYPYKEV. CDR3 nucleotides: TGCAGCTACCCCTATAAAGAGGTC.

The chain is built from TRBV18 and TRBJ2-7, with TRBD2 matching over 8 bases. V was clipped by 6 bases and J by 5 bases; unmatched bases: 9. This CDR3 comprises 14 residues. CDR1 is KGHSH, CDR2 LQKENI, per germline. In DNA form, the CDR3 reads TGTGCCAGCTCGCTCCTAGCGGGCGGGGACGAGCAGTACTTC. This codes for CASSLLAGGDEQYF.

A few counts support this clonotype. V usage is TRBV4-3 and J usage is TRBJ2-7; D is unresolved. The V gene's germline CDR1 is LGHNA and CDR2 YSLEER. The CDR3 runs 15 residues. The V end was cut by 3 bases, the J end by 3 bases, with 15 bases between. CDR3 residues: CASSQGKGPNYEQYF. The CDR3 nucleotides read TGCGCCAGCAGCCAGGGAAAAGGGCCTAACTACGAGCAGTACTTC.

This clonotype was found a few times. The rearrangement links TRBV24-1 to TRBJ2-3, with D maybe TRBD2 (6 bases). The germline CDR1 and CDR2 sequences are KGHDR and SFDVKD. V dropped 1 base and J dropped 6 bases, with 13 bases sitting between them. The CDR3 loop spans 15 amino acids. CDR3 protein: CATSDFGGMGDTQYF. The CDR3 DNA reads as TGTGCCACCAGTGATTTCGGGGGAATGGGGGATACGCAGTATTTT.

The chain is built from TRBV20-1 and TRBJ1-6; a weak D match, TRBD1 (5 bases). The germline V gene encodes CDR1 DFQATT and CDR2 SNEGSKA (reference sequence). V gave up 1 base and J gave up 6 bases, with 19 bases separating them. CDR3 length: 17 residues. Here the CDR3 reads CSARGWTALRGNSPLHF. The CDR3 bases are TGCAGTGCTAGAGGTTGGACGGCTTTGAGGGGTAATTCACCCCTCCACTTT.

The chain couples TRBV12-3 or TRBV12-4 to TRBJ1-2; 12 nucleotides agree with TRBD1. CDR3 length: 13 residues. Unmatched junction bases numbered 5, after V lost 2 bases and J lost 13 bases. CDR3 nucleotide sequence: TGTGCCAGCAGTTTACGGGACAGGGGGCGCGGCACCTTC. Residues: CASSLRDRGRGTF.

This clonotype has more than one count but fewer than ten. The chain joins TRBV29-1 to TRBJ2-7, with 7 bases fitting TRBD1. CDR3 length equals 14 residues. The trim removed 4 bases at V and 2 bases at J, leaving 8 bases unmatched. The V gene's germline CDR1 is SQVTM and CDR2 ANQGSEA. This chain's CDR3 is CSVVHRDSPYEQYF. Written as DNA, the CDR3 is TGCAGCGTTGTGCACCGGGACAGCCCCTACGAGCAGTACTTC.

This rearrangement joins TRBV20-1 to TRBJ2-7, with D unclear. The length of the CDR3 is 12 residues. The germline gives CDR1 DFQATT, CDR2 SNEGSKA (reference sequence). Trimming stripped 1 base from V and 4 bases from J, with 8 bases between. The CDR3 DNA is TGCAGTGCTAGAGTAGACGGGTACGAGCAGTACTTC. This gives the protein CSARVDGYEQYF.

The sample holds a few counts of this clonotype. The chain recombines TRBV6-2 or TRBV6-3 with TRBJ2-3; D gene ambiguous. Trimming left V 2 bases short and J 7 bases short, with 7 bases between. The CDR3 spans 12 residues. Per the germline V gene, CDR1 is MNHEY and CDR2 is SVGEGT. CDR3 nucleotide sequence: TGTGCCAGCAGTTACCGGGTCCATACGCAGTATTTT. Translated, it gives CASSYRVHTQYF.

This clonotype was recorded only once. The V and J genes are TRBV20-1 and TRBJ2-3; a weak D match, TRBD1 (6 bases). This CDR3 spans 14 amino acids. V was pared by 6 bases and J by 3 bases, with 16 bases between. Germline CDR1 and CDR2: DFQATT and SNEGSKA (reference sequence). In DNA form, the CDR3 reads TGCAGTGCCCCGGCACAGGGAACGACAGATACGCAGTATTTT. Translation gives CSAPAQGTTDTQYF.

The rearrangement links TRBV5-6 to TRBJ2-7; D is possibly TRBD1 (5 bases). V lost 5 bases, J lost 6 bases, and 9 bases lay in between. The CDR3 extends over 11 amino acids. CDR1 and CDR2 from the germline V gene are SGHDT and YYEEEE. The CDR3 sequence is CASSTGSEQYV. In nucleotides, the CDR3 is TGTGCCAGCAGTACAGGCAGCGAGCAGTACGTC.

This rearrangement joins TRBV20-1 to TRBJ2-7, with a weak D call TRBD1 (5 bases). Trimming removed 3 bases at V and 1 base at J, with 10 bases between. The CDR3 covers 13 residues. The germline gives CDR1 DFQATT, CDR2 SNEGSKA (reference sequence). DNA of the CDR3: TGCAGTGCTAGCCCCCCAGGGTCCTACGAGCAGTACGTC. As protein: CSASPPGSYEQYV.

Concerning this clonotype itself: The junction differs from germline at one of its ends, possibly a read error. This chain uses TRBV15 with TRBJ1-5; D is uncertain. The germline V gene encodes CDR1 LNHNV and CDR2 YYDKDF (reference sequence). The CDR3 consists of 15 residues. CDR3 amino acids: CATSRGEVGNQTQHF. CDR3 DNA sequence: TGTGCCACCAGCAGAGGGGAGGTGGGCAATCAGACCCAGCATTTT.

The rearrangement uses TRBV18 and TRBJ2-2; 11 positions match TRBD2. V shed 3 bases, J shed 3 bases, and the junction held 3 bases outside the gene matches. Germline V CDR1 and CDR2: KGHSH, LQKENI. CDR3 length equals 16 residues. The CDR3 DNA is TGTGCCAGCTCACCGGGACTAGCGGACTACACCGGGGAGCTGTTTTTT. Translating gives CASSPGLADYTGELFF.

The J gene is TRBJ1-2, the V gene TRBV28; D may be TRBD1 (6 bases). V lost 8 bases and J 2 bases, leaving 15 bases between the germline ends. The CDR3 runs 14 residues. Germline V lookup: CDR1 MDHEN, CDR2 SYDVKM. The CDR3 reads CASGPPGTNYGYTF. CDR3 DNA sequence: TGTGCCAGCGGCCCCCCAGGGACAAACTATGGCTACACCTTC.

The J gene is TRBJ1-6, the V gene TRBV7-2; D is uncertain. V gave up 4 bases and J gave up 0 bases, with 16 bases separating them. This CDR3 comprises 18 residues. CDR1 and CDR2 from the germline V gene are SGHTA and FQGNSA. The CDR3 spells CASSSAPAPSSYNSPLHF. CDR3 coding DNA: TGTGCCAGCAGCTCGGCCCCCGCCCCGAGCTCCTATAATTCACCCCTCCACTTT. The full variable domain, rest sourced from reference TRBV7-2 and TRBJ1-6, is GAGVSQSPSNKVTEKGKDVELRCDPISGHTALYWYRQSLGQGLEFLIYFQGNSAPDKSGLPSDRFSAERTGGSVSTLTIQRTQQEDSAVYLCASSSAPAPSSYNSPLHFGNGTRLTVT.

Many counts were recorded for this clonotype. The chain combines TRBV11-2 with TRBJ2-1, with 9 positions matching TRBD2. This CDR3 contains 13 residues. The V gene's germline CDR1 is SGHAT and CDR2 FQNNGV. The V gene end was trimmed by 10 bases and the J gene end by 3 bases; junction bases not matched to a gene: 4. CDR3 coding DNA: TGTGCCACCGCGGGGGGGGGCTACAATGAGCAGTTCTTC. Protein: CATAGGGYNEQFF. Drawing the rest from reference TRBV11-2 and TRBJ2-1, the complete variable domain is EAGVAQSPRYKIIEKRQSVAFWCNPISGHATLYWYQQILGQGPKLLIQFQNNGVVDDSQLPKDRFSAERLKGVDSTLKIQPAKLEDSAVYLCATAGGGYNEQFFGPGTRLTVL.

The rearrangement joins TRBV6-5 to TRBJ1-1, with a weak D call TRBD1 (5 bases). Germline V gene sequence: CDR1 MNHEY, CDR2 SVGAGI. There are 14 residues in the CDR3. V lost 0 bases, J lost 7 bases, and 12 bases lay in between. The CDR3 here is CASSYSRGVVEAFF. Written as DNA, the CDR3 is TGTGCCAGCAGTTACTCGAGAGGGGTGGTTGAAGCTTTCTTT.